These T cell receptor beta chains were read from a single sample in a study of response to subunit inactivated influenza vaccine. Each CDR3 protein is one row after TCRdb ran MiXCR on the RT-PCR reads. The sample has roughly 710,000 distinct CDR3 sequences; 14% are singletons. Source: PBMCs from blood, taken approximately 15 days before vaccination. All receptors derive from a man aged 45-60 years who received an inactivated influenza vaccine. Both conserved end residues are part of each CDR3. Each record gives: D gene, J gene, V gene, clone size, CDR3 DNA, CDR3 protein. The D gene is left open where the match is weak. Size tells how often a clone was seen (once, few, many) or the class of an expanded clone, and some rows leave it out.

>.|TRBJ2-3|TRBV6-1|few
TGTGCCAGCAGTGAACGGGCAGGGCCAGATACGCAGTATTTT
CASSERAGPDTQYF
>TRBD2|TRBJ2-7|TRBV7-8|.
TGTGCCAGCACCAGCGGGAGTTGGAACGAGCAGTACTTC
CASTSGSWNEQYF
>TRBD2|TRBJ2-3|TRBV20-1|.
TGCAGTGCTAGAGATCCTAGCGGGGGCGCACATCATCGGGATACGCAGTATTTT
CSARDPSGGAHHRDTQYF
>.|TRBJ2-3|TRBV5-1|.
TGCGCCAGCAGCACCCAGGGCTGGGGAGATACGCAGTATTTT
CASSTQGWGDTQYF
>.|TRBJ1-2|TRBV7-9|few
TGTGCCAGCAGCTTAGTTCTCACGGACTATGGCTACACCTTC
CASSLVLTDYGYTF
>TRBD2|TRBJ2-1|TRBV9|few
TGTGCCAGCAGCGTAGATTTGCGGGGGGCTTCCTGGGAGCAGTTCTTC
CASSVDLRGASWEQFF
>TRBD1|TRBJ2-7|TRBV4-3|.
TGCGCCAGCAGCCAAGTGGACAGGACCTACGAGCAGTACTTC
CASSQVDRTYEQYF
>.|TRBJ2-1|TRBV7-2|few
TGTGCCAGCAGAGGAGGGTTCCAAAGCTCCTACAATGAGCAGTTCTTC
CASRGGFQSSYNEQFF
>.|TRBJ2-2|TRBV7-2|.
TGTGCCAGCAGCCCCCTCAGCGTCGGAGTACCCACCGGGGAGCTGTTTTTT
CASSPLSVGVPTGELFF
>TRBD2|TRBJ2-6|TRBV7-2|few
TGTGCCAGCAGCGGACTAGCGGGAGTGTTAGGGGCCAACGTCCTGACTTTC
CASSGLAGVLGANVLTF
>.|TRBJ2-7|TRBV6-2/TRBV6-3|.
TGTGCCAGCAGATCCTACAGGGTTTACTCCTACGAGCAGTACTTC
CASRSYRVYSYEQYF
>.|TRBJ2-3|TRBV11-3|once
TGTGCCAGCAGCCGGGGTACCAGCACAGAAACGCAGTATTTT
CASSRGTSTETQYF
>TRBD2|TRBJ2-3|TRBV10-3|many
TGTGCCATCAGTCCTACCGGGACTATACCCACAGATACGCAGTATTTT
CAISPTGTIPTDTQYF
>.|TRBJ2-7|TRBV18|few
TGTGCCAGCTCACCACCCGGGGGGCAGCCCTACGAGCAGTACTTC
CASSPPGGQPYEQYF
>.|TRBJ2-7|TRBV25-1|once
TGTGCCATCAGCCCGGGGCTCGCCTACGAGCAGTACTTC
CAISPGLAYEQYF
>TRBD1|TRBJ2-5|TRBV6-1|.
TGTGCCAGCAGCCCATACAGGGGGCGAGAAGAGACCCAGTACTTC
CASSPYRGREETQYF
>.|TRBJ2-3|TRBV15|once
TGTGCCACCAGCCGCGAAGCCTCGGATACGCAGTATTTT
CATSREASDTQYF
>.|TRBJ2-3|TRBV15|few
TGTGCCACCAGCAGAGATCGGGACCGTTACACAGATACGCAGTATTTT
CATSRDRDRYTDTQYF
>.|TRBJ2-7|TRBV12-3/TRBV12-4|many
TGTGCCAGCAGTTTATCGCAGGTTACTTACGAGCAGTACTTC
CASSLSQVTYEQYF
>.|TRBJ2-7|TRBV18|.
TGTGCCAGCTCACCCAAGGACGGGACGGGGCAGTACTTC
CASSPKDGTGQYF
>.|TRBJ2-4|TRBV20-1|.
TGCAGTGCTAGAGACCGGAGACCCAGCCTTGAAGGAGCCAAAAACATTCAGTACTTC
CSARDRRPSLEGAKNIQYF
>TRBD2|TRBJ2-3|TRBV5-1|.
TGCGCCAGCAGCCAAGGGACTAGCGTAAGGACAGATACGCAGTATTTT
CASSQGTSVRTDTQYF
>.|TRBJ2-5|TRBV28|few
TGTGCCAGCAGACCCGGGACGGACAAGACGGAGACCCAGTACTTC
CASRPGTDKTETQYF
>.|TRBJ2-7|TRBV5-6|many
TGTGCCAGCAGCTTCTGGACACCGGCGACCTACGAGCAGTACTTC
CASSFWTPATYEQYF
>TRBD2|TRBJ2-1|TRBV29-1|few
TGCAGCGTTGGTGGTAGCGGGGGGGACAATGAGCAGTTCTTC
CSVGGSGGDNEQFF
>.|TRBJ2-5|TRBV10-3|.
TGTGCCATCAGAGGGCATTCTTGGGCGGGAGAGACCCAGTACTTC
CAIRGHSWAGETQYF
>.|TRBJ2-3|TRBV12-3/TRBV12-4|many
TGTGCCAGCGCACCTGGGCAGGGTTACACAGATACGCAGTATTTT
CASAPGQGYTDTQYF
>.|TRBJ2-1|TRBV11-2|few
TGTGCCAGCAGCTTATGGCAGTACAATGAGCAGTTCTTC
CASSLWQYNEQFF
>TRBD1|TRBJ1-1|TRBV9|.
TGTGCCAGCAACCTGGGACAGCCGAACACTGAAGCTTTCTTT
CASNLGQPNTEAFF
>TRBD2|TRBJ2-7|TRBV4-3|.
TGCGCCAGCAGCCAAGTAGCGGGAGGCTCACACTACGAGCAGTACTTC
CASSQVAGGSHYEQYF
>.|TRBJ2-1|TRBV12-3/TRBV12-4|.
TGTGCCAGCAGTTTAGGTTCGTCAGCCTACAATGAGCAGTTCTTC
CASSLGSSAYNEQFF
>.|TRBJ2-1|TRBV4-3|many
TGCGCCAGCAGCCATGTGGGAGGTTACAATGAGCAGTTCTTC
CASSHVGGYNEQFF
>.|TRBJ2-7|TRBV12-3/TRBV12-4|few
TGTGCCAGCAGTTTCTCAGGAAAGGCCAATGAGCAGTACTTC
CASSFSGKANEQYF
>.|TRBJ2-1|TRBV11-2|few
TGTGCCAGCAGCTTAAGTTCCGGGATCCATACCTACAATGAGCAGTTCTTC
CASSLSSGIHTYNEQFF
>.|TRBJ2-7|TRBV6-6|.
TGTGCCAGCAGCCCCCGGGCCGTCTACGAGCAGTACTTC
CASSPRAVYEQYF
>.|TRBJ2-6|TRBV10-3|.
TGTGCCATCAGACCACACGGTAGGGCCAACGTCCTGACTTTC
CAIRPHGRANVLTF
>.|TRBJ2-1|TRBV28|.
TGTGCCAGCACCCAGGGGCAGGGCTTCAATGAGCAGTTCTTC
CASTQGQGFNEQFF
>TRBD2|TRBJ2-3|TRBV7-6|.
TGTGCCAGCAGCTTAGAGGGCGGGAGGACAGATACGCAGTATTTT
CASSLEGGRTDTQYF
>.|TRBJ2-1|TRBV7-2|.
TGTGCCAGCAGCTCTCGGGAGATTTACAATGAGCAGTTCTTC
CASSSREIYNEQFF
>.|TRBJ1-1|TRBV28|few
TGTGCCTGCGCAAGGGGCCGGGCTGAAGCTTTCTTT
CACARGRAEAFF
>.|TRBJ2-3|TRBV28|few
TGTGCCAGCAGTATATCGACTAGTCCGAGATCCACAGATACGCAGTATTTT
CASSISTSPRSTDTQYF
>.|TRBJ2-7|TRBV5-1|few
TGCGCCAGCAGCTTGGGGTTCGACAGGAGTTCCTACGAGCAGTACTTC
CASSLGFDRSSYEQYF
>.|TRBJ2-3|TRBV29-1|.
TGCAGCGTTGAAGCAGGGGGGGCAGATACGCAGTATTTT
CSVEAGGADTQYF
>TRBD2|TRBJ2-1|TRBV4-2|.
TGTGCCAGCAGCCAAGTCGCAGGAGCGGGGGGACCCTACAATGAGCAGTTCTTC
CASSQVAGAGGPYNEQFF
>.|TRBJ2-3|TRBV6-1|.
TGTGCCAGCACTGGACAGCACACAGATACGCAGTATTTT
CASTGQHTDTQYF
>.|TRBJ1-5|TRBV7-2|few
TGTGCCAGCAGCTTGGGGGGCAGGGCGCAGCCCCAGCATTTT
CASSLGGRAQPQHF
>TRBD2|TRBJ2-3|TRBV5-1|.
TGCGCCAGCAGCCGAGTAGCGGGGGGCGCTACAGATACGCAGTATTTT
CASSRVAGGATDTQYF
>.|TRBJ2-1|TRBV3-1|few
TGTGCCAGCAGCCAAGATGACACCCGAAATATGCAGTTCTTC
CASSQDDTRNMQFF
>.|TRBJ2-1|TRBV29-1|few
TGCAGCTCTGTAGGGGGGAGCTCCTACAATGAGCAGTTCTTC
CSSVGGSSYNEQFF
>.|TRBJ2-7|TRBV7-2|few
TGTGCCAGCAGCCATCAACAGGGACTGGGTGAGCAGTACTTC
CASSHQQGLGEQYF
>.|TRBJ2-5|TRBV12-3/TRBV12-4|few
TGTGCCAGCAGTTTTCCGGGACGTGGTTGGGAGACCCAGTACTTC
CASSFPGRGWETQYF
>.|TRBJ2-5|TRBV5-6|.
TGTGCCAGCAGTCCCGGCGCGTCAGTATCCCAGTACTTC
CASSPGASVSQYF
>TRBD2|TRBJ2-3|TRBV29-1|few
TGCAGCGTTGAAGGCGGGAGTGCAGATACGCAGTATTTT
CSVEGGSADTQYF
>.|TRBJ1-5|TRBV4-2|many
TGTGCCAGCAGCCAAGTGCGGGGGGAGGATCAGCCCCAGCATTTT
CASSQVRGEDQPQHF
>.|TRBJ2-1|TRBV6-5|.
TGTGCCAGCAGTTACTCGGGGAGCCTCAATGAGCAGTTCTTC
CASSYSGSLNEQFF
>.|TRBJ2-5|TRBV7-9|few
TGTGCCAGCAGCCCCGGACAGCCAGGGGCCGAGACCCAGTACTTC
CASSPGQPGAETQYF
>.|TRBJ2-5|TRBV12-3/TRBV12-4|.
TGTGCCAGCACTATAATAGGGGTGGGGGAGACCCAGTACTTC
CASTIIGVGETQYF
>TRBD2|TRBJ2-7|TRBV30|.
TGTGCCTGGAGTGGGAGCGGGAGGGTCTCCTACGAGCAGTACTTC
CAWSGSGRVSYEQYF